The 28 T cell receptor beta chains in this list originate from one sample, sequenced in a study of follicular helper T cells after annual influenza vaccination. This table comes from immunoSEQ multiplex PCR, and its TCRdb copy is limited to in-frame clones, with some not included. The data hold fewer than 8,000 clones, with about 88% observed a single time. Described time point: 2015-2016 season, 7 days after influenza vaccination. Sequences were derived from CXCR5+ CD38- circulating T follicular helper cells from blood, sampled 7 days after influenza vaccination. Subset noted: circulating Tfh, non-naive CD4+CXCR5+PD-1+ (ICOS+CD38+ or ICOS-CD38-). These receptors originate from an adult who received the influenza vaccine.

DNA for the CDR3: TGCGCCAGCAGCTTGGGGTTGCGAGATACGCAGTATTTT. This sequence encodes CASSLGLRDTQYF. The chain links TRBV5-1 to TRBJ2-3; D unclear. CDR3 length: 13 residues. Germline CDR1 and CDR2: SGHRS and YFSETQ. Trimming removed 0 bases at V and 5 bases at J, with 7 bases between.

This chain joins TRBV7-9 and TRBJ2-7; 14 nucleotides agree with TRBD2. J was trimmed by 7 bases and V by 3 bases; bases with no gene match: 2. This CDR3 comprises 14 residues. CDR1 and CDR2 from the germline V gene are SEHNR and FQNEAQ (reference sequence). As DNA, the CDR3 is TGTGCCAGCAGCTTGGGACTAGCGGGAGAAGAGCAGTACTTC. It is translated as CASSLGLAGEEQYF.

The chain links TRBV20-1 to TRBJ2-3, with D uncertain. Germline values: CDR1 DFQATT, CDR2 SNEGSKA (reference sequence). The V gene lost 3 bases and the J gene lost 8 bases, with 6 bases spanning the gap. The CDR3 runs 10 residues. The CDR3 is CSASLVTQYF. The CDR3 region has the DNA TGCAGTGCTAGTTTAGTTACGCAGTATTTT.

V is TRBV5-1 and J is TRBJ2-4, with D maybe TRBD2 (6 bases). CDR1 SGHRS and CDR2 YFSETQ come from the germline V gene. V was pared by 2 bases and J by 7 bases, with 22 bases between. The CDR3 is 17 amino acids. CDR3 sequence (DNA): TGCGCCAGCAGCTTAGGGACTCAGCGTCTGGCAGGGAACATTCAGTACTTC. Translated: CASSLGTQRLAGNIQYF.

The chain carries TRBV7-6 and TRBJ2-7; D ambiguous. CDR1 is SGHVS, CDR2 FNYEAQ, per germline. The V end lost 5 bases, the J end lost 2 bases, and 10 bases lay between the germline ends. The CDR3 runs 13 residues. CDR3 nucleotides: TGTGCCAGCAGCGCCGCGACTGCCTACGAGCAGTACTTC. Its protein is CASSAATAYEQYF. The whole variable domain, filled in from reference TRBV7-6 and TRBJ2-7, reads GAGVSQSPRYKVTKRGQDVALRCDPISGHVSLYWYRQALGQGPEFLTYFNYEAQQDKSGLPNDRFSAERPEGSISTLTIQRTEQRDSAMYRCASSAATAYEQYFGPGTRLTVT.

CDR3 nucleotide sequence: TGTGCCAGCAGTCAAACCTCTAGCGGGAGGGCCAATGAGCAGTTCTTC. As protein: CASSQTSSGRANEQFF. This chain joins TRBV6-6 and TRBJ2-1, with TRBD2 matching over 12 bases. The CDR3 has 16 amino acids. Germline trimming cut 5 bases from V and 6 bases from J; bases unmatched to any gene: 8. Germline CDR1 reads MNHNY; CDR2 reads SVGAGI (reference sequence).

The J gene is TRBJ1-2, the V gene TRBV28; D might be TRBD1 (5 bases). Per germline, CDR1 MDHEN and CDR2 SYDVKM. Trimming removed 8 bases from V and 5 bases from J, with 12 bases in between. The CDR3 has 12 amino acids. As DNA, the CDR3 is TGTGCCAGCTTTGGGGGTGGGTATGGCTACACCTTC. Protein: CASFGGGYGYTF.

This clone was detected a few times. V usage is TRBV6-1 and J usage is TRBJ1-2; D is ambiguous. Trimming took off 3 bases at V and 6 bases at J, with 11 bases between the two ends. Per germline, CDR1 MNHNS and CDR2 SASEGT. The CDR3 consists of 13 residues. The CDR3 protein is CASSDPGYHGYTF. In DNA form, the CDR3 reads TGTGCCAGCAGTGACCCCGGGTATCATGGCTACACCTTC.

The gene calls are TRBV9 and TRBJ2-7, with 8 bases identical to TRBD1. The trim removed 4 bases at V and 2 bases at J, leaving 5 bases unmatched. Germline V gene lookup returns CDR1 SGDLS and CDR2 YYNGEE. The CDR3 extends over 14 amino acids. CDR3 sequence reads: CASSPGQGAYEQYF. The CDR3 DNA sequence: TGTGCCAGCAGCCCCGGACAGGGTGCCTACGAGCAGTACTTC.

The gene calls are TRBV7-2 and TRBJ1-3; D is possibly TRBD1 (5 bases). The CDR3 is 16 amino acids. Germline CDR1 reads SGHTA; CDR2 reads FQGNSA. The ends were cut back, 5 bases at V and 2 bases at J, with 16 bases in the middle. The CDR3 bases are TGTGCCAGCAGCCTACGTGTAGGGGTCGCTGGAAACACCATATATTTT. It yields the protein CASSLRVGVAGNTIYF. Using reference TRBV7-2 and TRBJ1-3 for the parts outside the CDR3, the full variable domain is GAGVSQSPSNKVTEKGKDVELRCDPISGHTALYWYRQSLGQGLEFLIYFQGNSAPDKSGLPSDRFSAERTGGSVSTLTIQRTQQEDSAVYLCASSLRVGVAGNTIYFGEGSWLTVV.

This chain joins TRBV5-1 and TRBJ2-7; 10 bases are shared with TRBD2. Germline V CDR1 and CDR2: SGHRS, YFSETQ. The CDR3 runs 15 residues. With V trimmed by 3 bases and J by 2 bases, 5 bases remained unmatched. Written as DNA, the CDR3 is TGCGCCAGCAGCTACAATCTAGCGGGGGCCTACGAGCAGTACTTC. Protein: CASSYNLAGAYEQYF.

The chain uses TRBV7-2 and TRBJ2-7; maybe TRBD1 (5 bases). The germline V gene has CDR1 SGHTA and CDR2 FQGNSA. The CDR3 sequence is 15 residues long. Trimming took off 5 bases at V and 2 bases at J, with 16 bases between the two ends. CDR3 amino acids: CASSITAGNTYEQYF. CDR3 coding DNA: TGTGCCAGCAGCATCACCGCAGGGAATACCTACGAGCAGTACTTC.

This rearrangement joins TRBV11-2 to TRBJ2-7; TRBD2 might be the D (5 bases). Germline-derived CDR1 and CDR2 are SGHAT and FQNNGV. The CDR3 is 14 amino acids. V lost 5 bases and J lost 4, with 15 bases in between. For the CDR3, the DNA is TGTGCCAGCAGCATAATGCGCCTAGCATACGAGCAGTACTTC. Translated: CASSIMRLAYEQYF.

The chain is built from TRBV6-5 and TRBJ2-7; TRBD1 is a possible D gene (5 bases). Germline V gene sequence: CDR1 MNHEY, CDR2 SVGAGI. The length of the CDR3 is 14 residues. Trimming took off 2 bases at V and 4 bases at J, with 12 bases between the two ends. The DNA of the CDR3 is TGTGCCAGCAGTTACGGCAGGGCCTCTTACGAGCAGTACTTC. It specifies CASSYGRASYEQYF.

This chain links TRBV19 with TRBJ2-7; a possible D gene is TRBD2 (5 bases). The germline V and J ends were trimmed by 1 base and 2 bases, with 9 bases remaining between them. The germline V gene has CDR1 LNHDA and CDR2 SQIVND (reference sequence). This CDR3 is 14 amino acids long. The DNA for the CDR3 is TGTGCCAGTAGTATAGGGGAGAGTGCCTACGAGCAGTACTTC. It encodes CASSIGESAYEQYF. Looking up the rest from reference TRBV19 and TRBJ2-7 gives the full variable domain: DGGITQSPKYLFRKEGQNVTLSCEQNLNHDAMYWYRQDPGQGLRLIYYSQIVNDFQKGDIAEGYSVSREKKESFPLTVTSAQKNPTAFYLCASSIGESAYEQYFGPGTRLTVT.

The V call is TRBV10-3, the J call TRBJ1-2; 7 bases are a match to TRBD1. There are 13 residues in the CDR3. Germline V lookup: CDR1 ENHRY, CDR2 SYGVKD. V lost 6 bases to trimming and J lost 7 bases; unmatched junction nucleotides: 8. The CDR3 nucleotides are TGTGCCATCAGCTCAGGGGGGCACGTTGGCTACACCTTC. Its protein is CAISSGGHVGYTF.

The CDR3 loop is CASSISPVGDTQYF. CDR3 in DNA: TGTGCCAGTAGTATTTCCCCAGTTGGAGATACGCAGTATTTT. The V and J genes are TRBV19 and TRBJ2-3; D gene uncertain. Germline loops: CDR1 LNHDA, CDR2 SQIVND (reference sequence). The V and J ends lost 3 bases and 5 bases respectively, with 12 bases between them. This CDR3 has 14 residues. The full variable domain, in which reference TRBV19 and TRBJ2-3 provide the parts outside the CDR3, is DGGITQSPKYLFRKEGQNVTLSCEQNLNHDAMYWYRQDPGQGLRLIYYSQIVNDFQKGDIAEGYSVSREKKESFPLTVTSAQKNPTAFYLCASSISPVGDTQYFGPGTRLTVL.

The chain uses TRBV7-3 and TRBJ2-1; tentatively, D is TRBD1 or TRBD2 (5 bases each). The germline CDR1 and CDR2 sequences are SGHTA and FQGTGA. Trimming took 2 bases from V and 0 from J, leaving 17 bases between them. The CDR3 spans 18 residues. The CDR3 bases are TGTGCCAGCAGCTTAGCCGGGGCGGGCCTGAGCTCCTACAATGAGCAGTTCTTC. Translating it yields CASSLAGAGLSSYNEQFF.

The rearrangement links TRBV27 to TRBJ2-7, with unresolved D. Trimming stripped 2 bases from V and 4 bases from J, with 12 bases between. Germline CDR1 and CDR2: MNHEY and SMNVEV (reference sequence). The CDR3 has 14 residues. Written as DNA, the CDR3 is TGTGCCAGCAGTTTAGGAGCTACAATTTACGAGCAGTACTTC. Protein product: CASSLGATIYEQYF.

The genes are TRBV30 and TRBJ1-2; a possible D gene is TRBD1 (6 bases). The CDR3 length is 10 residues. The germline V gene encodes CDR1 GTSNPN and CDR2 SVGIG (reference sequence). The V gene lost 7 bases and the J gene lost 8 bases, with 11 bases spanning the gap. The CDR3 nucleotides are TGTGCCTCATACAGGGAGGGCTACACCTTC. Protein product: CASYREGYTF.

The CDR3 nucleotides read TGTGCCAGCAGCCAAGCCCTCAGGGACGAAAAACTGTTTTTT. Translation: CASSQALRDEKLFF. This rearrangement joins TRBV14 to TRBJ1-4, with D perhaps matching TRBD1 (5 bases). The germline V gene encodes CDR1 SGHDN and CDR2 FVKESK. V gave up 1 base and J gave up 8 bases, with 11 bases separating them. This CDR3 has 14 residues.

V and J are TRBV5-1 and TRBJ2-3; 8 positions agree with TRBD2. Germline-derived CDR1 and CDR2 are SGHRS and YFSETQ. V shed 4 bases and J 1 base; nucleotides not matched to a gene: 2. The CDR3 runs 14 residues. CDR3 residues: CASSREGGTDTQYF. CDR3 nucleotide sequence: TGCGCCAGCAGCCGGGAGGGGGGCACAGATACGCAGTATTTT.

V and J are TRBV28 and TRBJ2-1; D may be TRBD1 or TRBD2 (6 bases each). V shed 2 bases and J shed 13 bases, with 12 bases lying between them. Germline CDR1 and CDR2: MDHEN and SYDVKM. This CDR3 is built from 12 residues. The CDR3, as DNA: TGTGCCAGCAGTTTAAGGGGGGAGGCCCAGTTCTTC. Translating gives CASSLRGEAQFF. The full variable domain, in which reference TRBV28 and TRBJ2-1 provide the parts outside the CDR3, is DVKVTQSSRYLVKRTGEKVFLECVQDMDHENMFWYRQDPGLGLRLIYFSYDVKMKEKGDIPEGYSVSREKKERFSLILESASTNQTSMYLCASSLRGEAQFFGPGTRLTVL.

This chain connects TRBV6-1 to TRBJ2-5; maybe TRBD1 (5 bases). The CDR3 consists of 15 residues. Germline V gene lookup returns CDR1 MNHNS and CDR2 SASEGT. The ends were cut back, 2 bases at V and 3 bases at J, with 13 bases in the middle. In DNA, the CDR3 is TGTGCCAGCAGTGAAAATAGGGGTATAAAAGAGACCCAGTACTTC. This sequence encodes CASSENRGIKETQYF.

The rearrangement uses TRBV18 and TRBJ1-1; D possibly corresponds to TRBD1 (5 bases). Germline CDR1 and CDR2: KGHSH and LQKENI. The germline V and J ends were trimmed by 3 bases and 5 bases, with 10 bases remaining between them. CDR3 length: 13 amino acids. CDR3 DNA sequence: TGTGCCAGCTCACCGGACCAGGGAACTGAAGCTTTCTTT. Its protein product is CASSPDQGTEAFF.

The rearrangement uses TRBV28 and TRBJ2-5; possible D gene TRBD1, 6 bases. Trimming stripped 5 bases from V and 4 bases from J, with 14 bases between. The germline V gene encodes CDR1 MDHEN and CDR2 SYDVKM. CDR3 length: 14 amino acids. CDR3 sequence: CASSRDQGLETQYF. In nucleotides, the CDR3 is TGTGCCAGCAGTCGAGACCAGGGGCTAGAGACCCAGTACTTC.

In this sample, this clone turned up a few times. The chain employs TRBV7-9 and TRBJ2-7, with 13 positions matching TRBD2. J gave up 7 bases and V 3 bases, and 9 bases lay outside the gene matches. The CDR3 extends over 16 amino acids. Germline CDR1 SEHNR, CDR2 FQNEAQ (reference sequence). CDR3 bases: TGTGCCAGCAGCTTTCTAAGGACTAGCGGGAGTGAAGAGCAGTACTTC. Protein: CASSFLRTSGSEEQYF.

This sequence joins TRBV4-3 and TRBJ2-2; a possible D gene is TRBD1 (5 bases). V dropped 2 bases and J dropped 7 bases, with 14 bases sitting between them. This CDR3 contains 15 residues. Germline V gene lookup returns CDR1 LGHNA and CDR2 YSLEER. CDR3 loop: CASSQQGIGDGELFF. The DNA for the CDR3 is TGCGCCAGCAGCCAACAGGGCATTGGGGACGGGGAGCTGTTTTTT.